This TCR beta chain was captured by sequencing in a study of T cells in Graves' hyperthyroidism and ophthalmopathy. RNA transcripts were the template for amplifying TCR beta CDR3 regions. In the first-round RT-PCR of the TCR CDR3, the HTBI primer set was used. Each CDR3 protein is one row after TCRdb ran MiXCR on the multiplex PCR reads. The sample records about 270,000 distinct CDR3 sequences, roughly 20% being singletons. Germline V gene sequence: CDR1 SEHNR, CDR2 FQNEAQ (reference sequence). V shed 4 bases, J shed 6 bases, and the junction held 12 bases outside the gene matches. This CDR3 contains 16 residues. This clonotype was seen more than once but under ten times. The PBMCs had their origin in about 9.7 ml of fresh peripheral blood.

The sequence derives from a man aged 30 to 39 with Graves' ophthalmopathy. The chain employs TRBV7-9 and TRBJ2-1; 7 bases fit TRBD2. Source material: blood. The CDR3 DNA is TGTGCCAGCAGCTATACGACTAGCCGAGTATTCAATGAGCAGTTCTTC. This translates into CASSYTTSRVFNEQFF. Drawing the rest from reference TRBV7-9 and TRBJ2-1, the complete variable domain is DTGVSQNPRHKITKRGQNVTFRCDPISEHNRLYWYRQTLGQGPEFLTYFQNEAQLEKSRLLSDRFSAERPKGSFSTLEIQRTEQGDSAMYLCASSYTTSRVFNEQFFGPGTRLTVL.